Each of the 4 T cell receptor beta chains below was sequenced from the same sample in a study of blood T cell repertoires in COVID-19. Generated by immunoSEQ multiplex PCR, the TCRdb table keeps only in-frame clones and is missing some. The table has 200,000 to 250,000 clones, approximately 86% seen once; the top ten hold 1.3% to 1.5%. The sample comprised peripheral blood. Every receptor here comes from an elderly man with acute or convalescent COVID-19.

This chain joins TRBV4-3 and TRBJ1-2, with 10 nucleotides matching TRBD1. Germline V gene lookup returns CDR1 LGHNA and CDR2 YSLEER. Trimming removed 3 bases from V and 6 bases from J; junction bases left unmatched: 7. The CDR3 extends over 15 amino acids. The CDR3 region is CASSHPGQGIHGYTF. CDR3 bases: TGCGCCAGCAGCCACCCGGGACAGGGGATCCATGGCTACACCTTC.

This rearrangement joins TRBV7-6 to TRBJ2-1; unclear D gene. The V and J ends lost 1 base and 4 bases respectively, with 11 bases between them. The CDR3 has 15 amino acids. Germline V gene sequence: CDR1 SGHVS, CDR2 FNYEAQ. This chain's CDR3 is CASSLGAGNYNEQFF. The CDR3 DNA follows: TGTGCCAGCAGCTTAGGTGCAGGCAATTACAATGAGCAGTTCTTC.

The chain has TRBV6-5 and TRBJ2-3; 12 bases fit TRBD2. Trimming at V came to 6 bases and at J to 6 bases, leaving 4 bases not matched to a gene. The CDR3 is 14 amino acids. Germline CDR1 reads MNHEY; CDR2 reads SVGAGI. In DNA, the CDR3 is TGTGCCAGCAGCCTAGCGGGGGGGCCCGATACGCAGTATTTT. It yields the protein CASSLAGGPDTQYF.

The rearrangement links TRBV7-8 to TRBJ2-3; D might be TRBD2 (6 bases). The CDR3 is made up of 13 amino acids. V lost 5 bases, J lost 6 bases, and 12 bases lay in between. Per the germline V gene, CDR1 is SGHVS and CDR2 is FQNEAQ. The CDR3 bases are TGTGCCAGCAGCCTTGGGGCGGGGGATACGCAGTATTTT. It specifies CASSLGAGDTQYF.